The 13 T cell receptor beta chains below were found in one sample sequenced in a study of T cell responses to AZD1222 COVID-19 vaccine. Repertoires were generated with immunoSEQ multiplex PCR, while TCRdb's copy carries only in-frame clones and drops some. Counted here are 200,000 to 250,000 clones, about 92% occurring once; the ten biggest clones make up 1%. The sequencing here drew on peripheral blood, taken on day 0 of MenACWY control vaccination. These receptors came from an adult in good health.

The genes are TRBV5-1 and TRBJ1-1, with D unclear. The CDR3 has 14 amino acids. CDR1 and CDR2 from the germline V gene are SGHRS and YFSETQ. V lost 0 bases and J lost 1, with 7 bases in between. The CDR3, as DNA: TGCGCCAGCAGCTTGGTGCCCGAGAACACTGAAGCTTTCTTT. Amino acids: CASSLVPENTEAFF.

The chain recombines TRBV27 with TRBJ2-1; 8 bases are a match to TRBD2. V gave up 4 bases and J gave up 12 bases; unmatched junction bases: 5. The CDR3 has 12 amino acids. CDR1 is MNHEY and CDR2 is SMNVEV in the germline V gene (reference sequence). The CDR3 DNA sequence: TGTGCCAGCAGTTCCACCCGGGAGGGGCAGTTCTTC. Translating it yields CASSSTREGQFF.

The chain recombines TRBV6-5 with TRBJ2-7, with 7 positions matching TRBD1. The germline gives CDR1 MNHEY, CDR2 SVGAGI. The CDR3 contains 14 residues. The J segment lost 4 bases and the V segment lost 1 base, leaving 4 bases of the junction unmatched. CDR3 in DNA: TGTGCCAGCAGTTACTTTAAACAGGGGTACGAGCAGTACTTC. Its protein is CASSYFKQGYEQYF.

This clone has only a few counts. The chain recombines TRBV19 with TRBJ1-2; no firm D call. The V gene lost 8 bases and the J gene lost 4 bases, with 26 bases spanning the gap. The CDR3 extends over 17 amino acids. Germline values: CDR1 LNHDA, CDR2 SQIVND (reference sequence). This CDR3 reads CASSNPGRLPPVYGYTF. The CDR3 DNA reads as TGTGCCAGTTCTAATCCGGGCCGCTTGCCGCCGGTCTATGGCTACACCTTC.

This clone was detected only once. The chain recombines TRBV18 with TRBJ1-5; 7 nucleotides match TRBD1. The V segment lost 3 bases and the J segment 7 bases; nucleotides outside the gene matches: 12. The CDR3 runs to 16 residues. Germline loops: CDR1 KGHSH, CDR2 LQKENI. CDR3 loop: CASSPRFKTGNQPQHF. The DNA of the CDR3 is TGTGCCAGCTCACCTAGATTTAAGACAGGGAACCAGCCCCAGCATTTT.

CDR3 coding DNA: TGTGCCAGCAGTTTTGGACAGGCGAGAGGAAAACTGTTTTTT. It translates to CASSFGQARGKLFF. This chain joins TRBV6-5 and TRBJ1-4; 7 positions match TRBD1. Germline loops: CDR1 MNHEY, CDR2 SVGAGI. Trimming took 4 bases from V and 10 from J; bases not matched to a gene: 9. The CDR3 covers 14 residues.

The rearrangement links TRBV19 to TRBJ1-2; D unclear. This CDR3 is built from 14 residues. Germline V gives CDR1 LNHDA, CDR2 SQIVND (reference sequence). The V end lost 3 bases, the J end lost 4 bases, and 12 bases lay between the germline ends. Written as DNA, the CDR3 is TGTGCCAGTAGTATCGGCAGGACCCCCTATGGCTACACCTTC. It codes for CASSIGRTPYGYTF.

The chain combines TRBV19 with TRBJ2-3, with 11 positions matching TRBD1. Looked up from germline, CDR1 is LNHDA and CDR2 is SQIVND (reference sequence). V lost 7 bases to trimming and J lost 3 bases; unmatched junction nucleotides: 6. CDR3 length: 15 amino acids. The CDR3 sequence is CASKRTGGGTDTQYF. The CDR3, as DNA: TGTGCCAGTAAGCGGACAGGGGGCGGGACAGATACGCAGTATTTT.

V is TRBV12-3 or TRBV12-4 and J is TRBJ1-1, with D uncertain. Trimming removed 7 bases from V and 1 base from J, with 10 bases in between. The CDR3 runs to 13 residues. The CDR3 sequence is CASIRTANTEAFF. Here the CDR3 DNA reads TGTGCCAGCATCAGGACGGCGAACACTGAAGCTTTCTTT.

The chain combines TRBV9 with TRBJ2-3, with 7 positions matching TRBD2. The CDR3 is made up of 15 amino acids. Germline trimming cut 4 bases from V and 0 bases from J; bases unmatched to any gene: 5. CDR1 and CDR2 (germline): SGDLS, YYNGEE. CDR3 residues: CASSFGTTSTDTQYF. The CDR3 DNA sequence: TGTGCCAGCAGCTTTGGGACTACCAGCACAGATACGCAGTATTTT.

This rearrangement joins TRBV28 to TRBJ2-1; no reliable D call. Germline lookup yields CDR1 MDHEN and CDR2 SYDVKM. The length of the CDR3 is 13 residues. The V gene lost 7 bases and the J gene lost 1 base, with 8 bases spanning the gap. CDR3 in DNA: TGTGCCAGCAAATCCGGATCCTACAATGAGCAGTTCTTC. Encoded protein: CASKSGSYNEQFF.

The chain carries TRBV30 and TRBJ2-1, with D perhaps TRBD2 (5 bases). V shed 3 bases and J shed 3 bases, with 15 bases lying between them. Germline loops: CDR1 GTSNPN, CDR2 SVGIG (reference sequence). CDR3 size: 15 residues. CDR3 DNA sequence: TGTGCCTGGAGCTATCCGGGGTCCTTCTACAATGAGCAGTTCTTC. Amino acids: CAWSYPGSFYNEQFF.

The CDR3 protein is CASSSGTGTEAFF. CDR3 DNA: TGTGCCAGCAGTTCAGGGACCGGCACTGAAGCTTTCTTT. The rearrangement joins TRBV7-3 to TRBJ1-1; the D gene is possibly TRBD1 (5 bases). This CDR3 region has 13 residues. Germline V CDR1 and CDR2: SGHTA, FQGTGA. The V and J ends lost 6 bases and 4 bases respectively, with 12 bases between them. Looking up the rest from reference TRBV7-3 and TRBJ1-1 gives the full variable domain: GAGVSQTPSNKVTEKGKYVELRCDPISGHTALYWYRQSLGQGPEFLIYFQGTGAADDSGLPNDRFFAVRPEGSVSTLKIQRTERGDSAVYLCASSSGTGTEAFFGQGTRLTVV.